This T cell receptor beta chain was retrieved from a study of T cell repertoires in cytomegalovirus infection. About the research overall: Selected CMV epitopes included recently identified HLA-C-restricted ones as well as well-studied HLA-B-restricted ones. Matching HLA type and CMV infection were both indicated by public TCR beta signatures. Study-wide results and limits: Identification of carriers of CMV plus the relevant HLA was performed using cumulative public TCR beta family frequency. HLA-C-restricted CMV clonotypes gave the most frequent clonotype in two of eight donors.

V was clipped by 2 bases and J by 7 bases, with 15 bases between them. Germline-derived CDR1 and CDR2 are SGDLS and YYNGEE. CDR3 length: 14 residues. In TCRdb, the reads were re-called with MiXCR into one record per CDR3 protein. Of 900,000 to 950,000 distinct CDR3 sequences in the sample, approximately 30% were seen once. This clonotype was counted only a few times. Its matching antigen is unknown. Sample: cultured CD8+ T cells from PBMCs, taken from culture after CMV antigen stimulation. The TCR originated in a human donor in good health (CMV status not recorded). Some clones in this sample may be carry-over from other donors' samples. The V gene is TRBV9, the J gene TRBJ2-5; a weak D match, TRBD2 (5 bases). The CDR3 here is CASSVGGPEGTQYF. The CDR3 nucleotides are TGTGCCAGCAGCGTTGGCGGGCCCGAAGGGACCCAGTACTTC.